These T cell receptor beta chains were read from a single sample in a study of graft-versus-host responses after intestinal transplantation. Profiling relied on immunoSEQ multiplex PCR, and the TCRdb table lists in-frame clones only, not all of them. The sample lists tens of thousands of clones, 75% to 95% occurring once. No antigen has been assigned to these receptors. Sequencing was performed on unstimulated CD8+ T cells sorted from spleen or lymph node cells, taken before intestinal transplant. The origin of the receptors is a human donor who received an intestinal transplant. Each CDR3 is given with its conserved first and last residue. A D gene is named only where the DNA matches it firmly. A row's size may be missing; if present it is once, few, many or a size class.

d_call j_call v_call clone_size cdr3_nt cdr3_aa
TRBD2 TRBJ2-1 TRBV4-3 NA TGCGCCAGCAGCCAAGCGGGGGGGGAGCAGTTCTTC CASSQAGGEQFF
NA TRBJ1-2 TRBV6-1 NA TGTGCCAGCAGTGAAGTGGAGGGCGGCAGGCCTGGATATGGCTACACCTTC CASSEVEGGRPGYGYTF
TRBD1 TRBJ2-7 TRBV29-1 NA TGCAGCGTTGAAGACCGACAGGGTAATAGGGCCTACGAGCAGTACTTC CSVEDRQGNRAYEQYF
NA TRBJ2-7 TRBV5-4 NA TGTGCCAGCAGCTTAGGCCCACTGGAGAACGAGCAGTACTTC CASSLGPLENEQYF
TRBD1 TRBJ1-2 TRBV5-1 NA TGCGCCAGCAGCCCCGGACAGGGGAGCAACTATGGCTACACCTTC CASSPGQGSNYGYTF
NA TRBJ2-7 TRBV4-3 NA TGCGCCAGCAGCCAAGGCCAGACAGGTTCCTACGAGCAGTACTTC CASSQGQTGSYEQYF
TRBD1 TRBJ2-1 TRBV6-1 NA TGTGCCAGCAGTGTTTTGACAGGGACCTTAAGTACCAATGAGCAGTTCTTC CASSVLTGTLSTNEQFF
NA TRBJ2-5 TRBV6-5 NA TGTGCCAGCAGTTACTCGGGGGGAGGAAGTGAGACCCAGTACTTC CASSYSGGGSETQYF
TRBD1 TRBJ2-1 TRBV9 NA TGTGCCAGCAGCGCCTCTCGAGGGACAGGGGGCAATGAGCAGTTCTTC CASSASRGTGGNEQFF
TRBD1 TRBJ2-7 TRBV28 NA TGTGCCAGCATAGGGACAGGGGTACCCTACGAGCAGTACTTC CASIGTGVPYEQYF
NA TRBJ1-1 TRBV11-2 once TGTGCCAGCAGCGTTAACTCAATGAACACTGAAGCTTTCTTT CASSVNSMNTEAFF
NA TRBJ1-6 TRBV6-4 NA TGTGCCAGCAGTGGAGTTTCGTGCAGGGAACGCCAAACCTATAATTCACCCCTCCACTTT CASSGVSCRERQTYNSPLHF
TRBD2 TRBJ2-3 TRBV5-1 NA TGCGCCAGCAGCTTGGCCGAACCCTATCTAGCGGGGTACGGTGATACGCAGTATTTT CASSLAEPYLAGYGDTQYF
NA TRBJ1-1 TRBV11-2 NA TGTGCCAGCAGGAACGGGGGGGACACACAAGCTTTCTTT CASRNGGDTQAFF
NA TRBJ2-7 TRBV21-1 NA TGTGCCAGCAGCAGCACCGGGACAGGGGGCCCCCAGAGCTCCTACGAGCAGTACTTC CASSSTGTGGPQSSYEQYF
TRBD2 TRBJ2-1 TRBV4-1 NA TGCGCCAGCAGCCAAGGGAGAGGGAGGGGCTCCTACAATGAGCAGTTCTTC CASSQGRGRGSYNEQFF
TRBD1 TRBJ2-4 TRBV30 NA TGTGCCTGGAGCCCCCCTGGGACAGGGAGGAACTTC CAWSPPGTGRNF
NA TRBJ2-3 TRBV4-3 few TGCGCCAGCAGCCAAGTTGCAGGGACAGATACGCAGTATTTT CASSQVAGTDTQYF
NA TRBJ2-7 TRBV7-2 NA TGTGCCAGCGGGGGGGCTCGGAACTACGAGCAGTACTTC CASGGARNYEQYF
NA TRBJ1-1 TRBV6-5 NA TGTGCCAGCAGTTACTCGGGCGGAGGAAACACTGAAGCTTTCTTT CASSYSGGGNTEAFF
NA TRBJ2-1 TRBV7-9 few TGTGCCAGCAGCTCAAACCCGGGACAGGCTAGCGGGACGATCAATGAGCAGTTCTTC CASSSNPGQASGTINEQFF
NA TRBJ2-7 TRBV27 NA TGTGCCAGCAGTTTCAGGCGAAGCTACGAGCAGTACTTC CASSFRRSYEQYF
NA TRBJ1-1 TRBV9 NA TGTGCCAGCAGCGTAGGAGGGGGGGCAGGGAACACTGAAGCTTTCTTT CASSVGGGAGNTEAFF
NA TRBJ2-1 TRBV6-5 NA TGTGCCAGCAGTTCCCTTCTAGGGGCTGAGCAGTTCTTC CASSSLLGAEQFF
NA TRBJ2-7 TRBV5-1 NA TGCGCCAGCAGGCCCCCGGGCAGGGCCTACGAGCAGTACTTC CASRPPGRAYEQYF
NA TRBJ2-1 TRBV6-1 NA TGTGCCAGCACGACTGGATACAATGAGCAGTTCTTC CASTTGYNEQFF
NA TRBJ2-4 TRBV30 NA TGTGCCTGGAGCGGGGGCGCGGGAGTTGGAGACATTCAGTACTTC CAWSGGAGVGDIQYF
NA TRBJ1-3 TRBV11-2 NA TGTGCCAGCAGCCGAGGGGGGGCCTCTGGAAACACCATATATTTT CASSRGGASGNTIYF
NA TRBJ2-1 TRBV2 NA TGTGCCAGCAGTGAGTCGTCGCCGGATGAGCAGTTCTTC CASSESSPDEQFF
TRBD1 TRBJ2-1 TRBV4-1 NA TGCGCCAGCAGGGGACAGGGAAGCCACAATGAGCAGTTCTTC CASRGQGSHNEQFF
TRBD2 TRBJ2-1 TRBV4-3 NA TGCGCCAGCAGCCAGGCCTACGTAGCGCTAGCGGGGGGGTACAATGAGCAGTTCTTC CASSQAYVALAGGYNEQFF
NA TRBJ2-2 TRBV6-5 few TGTGCCAGCAGTTACTCGAGAGGGAACACCGGGGAGCTGTTTTTT CASSYSRGNTGELFF
TRBD2 TRBJ2-3 TRBV2 NA TGTGCCAGCAGTGACTTGAGCGGGAGTAGTGATACGCAGTATTTT CASSDLSGSSDTQYF
NA TRBJ1-1 TRBV30 once TGTGCCTGGAAGCCGGAGCACACTGAAGCTTTCTTT CAWKPEHTEAFF
NA TRBJ2-7 TRBV30 once TGTGCCTGGAGTGCGGTAGACGAGCAGTACTTC CAWSAVDEQYF
NA TRBJ1-4 TRBV30 NA TGTGCCTGGGGGGAGGTTACGGGATCATACGATGAAAAACTGTTTTTT CAWGEVTGSYDEKLFF
TRBD1 TRBJ1-1 TRBV2 NA TGTGCCAGCAGACACAGGGGTTATATAGCTTTCTTT CASRHRGYIAFF
NA TRBJ1-2 TRBV9 NA TGTGCCAGCAGCGTGGGGGCTGACTATGGCTACACCTTC CASSVGADYGYTF
TRBD2 TRBJ2-3 TRBV2 few TGTGCCAGCGGGGGGACTAGCGGGAGAGGGGCAGATACGCAGTATTTT CASGGTSGRGADTQYF
NA TRBJ2-2 TRBV29-1 NA TGCAGCGGATCGAGCACCGGGGAGCTGTTTTTT CSGSSTGELFF
TRBD2 TRBJ2-3 TRBV19 NA TGTGCCAGTAGTATTGGACTAGCGGCCACAGATACGCAGTATTTT CASSIGLAATDTQYF
NA TRBJ1-4 TRBV2 NA TGTGCCAGCAGTGAGGACAGCCCAGGGGAGAAACTGTTTTTT CASSEDSPGEKLFF
NA TRBJ2-1 TRBV7-9 NA TGTGCCAGCACCAAAGGGGCAGGGGGGATCAATGAGCAGTTCTTC CASTKGAGGINEQFF
TRBD1 TRBJ2-7 TRBV11-2 NA TGTGCCAGCAGCTTAACGACAGGGGGCTTGAGGTTTGCCTACGAGCAGTACTTC CASSLTTGGLRFAYEQYF
NA TRBJ2-7 TRBV11-2 NA TGTGCCAGCAGCTTGATCCCGACAGTCTCCTACGAGCAGTACTTC CASSLIPTVSYEQYF
TRBD1 TRBJ2-3 TRBV5-1 NA TGCGCCAGCAGCTTGGGACAGGGATTTCGGCGGGCCTCTTACACAGATACGCAGTATTTT CASSLGQGFRRASYTDTQYF
TRBD2 TRBJ2-3 TRBV4-3 NA TGCGCCAGCAGCCAAGATGTGAGCGGGGGTCCATGGGATACGCAGTATTTT CASSQDVSGGPWDTQYF
NA TRBJ2-7 TRBV5-8 NA TGTGCCAGCAGCTGGGGCGGATACGAGCAGTACTTC CASSWGGYEQYF
NA TRBJ1-1 TRBV4-1 NA TGCGCCAGCGGAAACCCTACAGCGAACACTGAAGCTTTCTTT CASGNPTANTEAFF
NA TRBJ2-3 TRBV12-1 NA TGTGCCAGTCTAGCGGGGGATAGCACAGATACGCAGTATTTT CASLAGDSTDTQYF
TRBD1 TRBJ1-1 TRBV28 NA TGTGCCAGCAGTTTATTGGACAGGGGCATGGTGGCTTTCTTT CASSLLDRGMVAFF
NA TRBJ1-1 TRBV9 NA TGTGCCAGCAGCGCCATTGGGGGGGACATCACTGAAGCTTTCTTT CASSAIGGDITEAFF
NA TRBJ2-7 TRBV7-9 once TGTGCCAGCAGCTTAGGGTGGGCCGAGCAGTACTTC CASSLGWAEQYF
NA TRBJ1-1 TRBV30 NA TGTGCCTGGAGCCGAGACAATATGAACACTGAAGCTTTCTTT CAWSRDNMNTEAFF
TRBD2 TRBJ2-1 TRBV4-2 NA TGTGCCAGCAGCCAAGATGGACTAGCGGGAGATGAGCAGTTCTTC CASSQDGLAGDEQFF
TRBD1 TRBJ2-3 TRBV9 NA TGTGCCAGCAGCTTGGGACAGGGTAGCACAGATACGCAGTATTTT CASSLGQGSTDTQYF
NA TRBJ2-7 TRBV6-6 few TGTGCCAGCAGTTCCTCCCCCGGGGCCTACGAGCAGTACTTC CASSSSPGAYEQYF
NA TRBJ1-2 TRBV27 once TGTGCCAGCAGCCCCTACCCTAACTATGGCTACACCTTC CASSPYPNYGYTF
TRBD1 TRBJ2-4 TRBV10-1 NA TGCGCCGCCCGGGACAGGAAACCTCACAAAAACATTCAGTACTTC CAARDRKPHKNIQYF
NA TRBJ1-1 TRBV10-2 NA TGCGCCAGCAGTGAGTCATCGGTGACTGAAGCTTTCTTT CASSESSVTEAFF